A single sample is the source of the 22 T cell receptor beta chains below, sequenced in a study of T cell clones after liver transplantation. Sequencing used immunoSEQ multiplex PCR; TCRdb keeps in-frame clones, though not all of them. This table has around 75,000 clones, around four fifths appearing once. The starting material was CD4+ T cells from blood, obtained roughly 48 months after liver transplant. The receptors were gathered from a human patient who received a liver transplant. The graft donor may be the source of some T cells.

This rearrangement joins TRBV28 to TRBJ1-4; D call uncertain. The germline CDR1 and CDR2 sequences are MDHEN and SYDVKM. This CDR3 spans 18 amino acids. V was clipped by 7 bases and J by 2 bases, with 23 bases between them. The CDR3 sequence: CASNPYFPEGNTNEKLFF. Written as DNA, the CDR3 is TGTGCCAGCAACCCTTATTTCCCCGAGGGAAACACTAATGAAAAACTGTTTTTT.

V and J are TRBV29-1 and TRBJ1-5; TRBD1 matches at 9 bases. Germline values: CDR1 SQVTM, CDR2 ANQGSEA. CDR3 size: 13 residues. The V segment lost 4 bases and the J segment 4 bases; nucleotides outside the gene matches: 2. The CDR3 loop is CSVGGTGNQPQHF. The CDR3 DNA sequence: TGCAGCGTTGGAGGGACAGGGAATCAGCCCCAGCATTTT.

The V call is TRBV4-1, the J call TRBJ2-1; D is unclear. Trimming pared 3 bases from V and 2 bases from J, leaving 14 bases between. The germline V gene encodes CDR1 MGHRA and CDR2 YSYEKL. This CDR3 comprises 16 residues. The CDR3 region is CASSQVDLITYNEQFF. For the CDR3, the DNA is TGCGCCAGCAGCCAGGTGGACCTTATCACCTACAATGAGCAGTTCTTC.

The gene calls are TRBV10-3 and TRBJ2-7; 9 bases are shared with TRBD1. CDR1 and CDR2 (germline): ENHRY, SYGVKD. Unmatched junction bases numbered 12, after V lost 10 bases and J lost 5 bases. This CDR3 spans 14 amino acids. CDR3 DNA: TGTGCCAGCGCTCCGGGACAGGGTAGCGACGAGCAGTACTTC. It translates to CASAPGQGSDEQYF.

The chain combines TRBV5-1 with TRBJ1-3, with D possibly being TRBD1 (5 bases). Germline values: CDR1 SGHRS, CDR2 YFSETQ. The V end lost 2 bases, the J end lost 0 bases, and 15 bases lay between the germline ends. The CDR3 totals 17 residues. CDR3 sequence: CASSFSRMRGSGNTIYF. In DNA, the CDR3 is TGCGCCAGCAGCTTCTCGCGTATGAGGGGCTCTGGAAACACCATATATTTT. Looking up the rest from reference TRBV5-1 and TRBJ1-3 gives the full variable domain: KAGVTQTPRYLIKTRGQQVTLSCSPISGHRSVSWYQQTPGQGLQFLFEYFSETQRNKGNFPGRFSGRQFSNSRSEMNVSTLELGDSALYLCASSFSRMRGSGNTIYFGEGSWLTVV.

The CDR3 DNA is TGTGCCAGCGGGTTCTCCTACGAGCAGTACTTC. The encoded protein is CASGFSYEQYF. The chain is built from TRBV6-1 and TRBJ2-7, with D unresolved. Germline V gives CDR1 MNHNS, CDR2 SASEGT. The CDR3 has 11 amino acids. Deletions cut 8 bases from V and 0 bases from J, with 5 bases between.

V is TRBV10-3 and J is TRBJ1-3, with D possibly matching TRBD1 (5 bases). The length of the CDR3 is 12 residues. Trimming stripped 10 bases from V and 1 base from J, with 8 bases between. Germline CDR1 ENHRY, CDR2 SYGVKD. The CDR3 protein is CASRQSGNTIYF. In DNA, the CDR3 is TGTGCCAGCCGACAGTCTGGAAACACCATATATTTT.

The genes are TRBV7-2 and TRBJ1-4; D not certain. CDR3 length: 14 amino acids. Per germline, CDR1 SGHTA and CDR2 FQGNSA. V gave up 2 bases and J gave up 6 bases, with 10 bases separating them. CDR3 region: CASSLNMNDEKLFF. The CDR3 DNA is TGTGCCAGCAGCTTAAACATGAACGATGAAAAACTGTTTTTT.

The count of this clone is one. The genes are TRBV6-6 and TRBJ1-1, with D unclear. V lost 1 base to trimming and J lost 4 bases, with 10 bases between them. The CDR3 has 14 residues. Germline V gives CDR1 MNHNY, CDR2 SVGAGI (reference sequence). The CDR3 sequence is CASSYYRVSTEAFF. The CDR3 bases are TGTGCCAGCAGTTACTATAGGGTATCCACTGAAGCTTTCTTT.

V and J are TRBV4-1 and TRBJ2-5; 8 positions match TRBD1. The V gene end was trimmed by 5 bases and the J gene end by 5 bases; junction bases not matched to a gene: 4. The CDR3 is 13 amino acids. The V gene's germline CDR1 is MGHRA and CDR2 YSYEKL. CDR3: CASSTDRAETQYF. The DNA of the CDR3 is TGCGCCAGCAGCACGGACAGGGCTGAGACCCAGTACTTC.

Regarding this clone: Distinct nucleotide sequences in the sample also encode this CDR3. V is TRBV28 and J is TRBJ2-5; D is unclear. The CDR3 covers 11 residues. CDR1 and CDR2 (germline): MDHEN, SYDVKM. V was cut by 3 bases and J by 2 bases, with 1 base left in between. The CDR3 DNA reads TGTGCCAGCAGTTTTCAAGAGACCCAGTACTTC. This encodes CASSFQETQYF.

The chain links TRBV6-8 to TRBJ1-2; 9 bases are a match to TRBD1. The CDR3 covers 16 residues. V dropped 6 bases and J dropped 6; count of bases not matched to a gene: 14. The germline V gene has CDR1 MNHGY and CDR2 SAAAGT. CDR3: CASRVGGQGSRDGYTF. DNA of the CDR3: TGTGCCAGCAGAGTGGGGGGACAGGGATCCCGGGATGGCTACACCTTC.

The chain joins TRBV14 to TRBJ1-6, with unresolved D. CDR1 SGHDN and CDR2 FVKESK come from the germline V gene. Trimming shortened V by 2 bases and J by 5 bases, and 13 bases separated the two germline ends. The CDR3 runs 16 residues. The CDR3 is CASSQHPGVNNSPLHF. DNA for the CDR3: TGTGCCAGCAGCCAACATCCAGGAGTCAATAATTCACCCCTCCACTTT.

This clone was observed a single time. The chain recombines TRBV28 with TRBJ2-3; weak D call: TRBD2 (6 bases). The germline V and J ends were trimmed by 6 bases and 4 bases, with 11 bases remaining between them. Germline values: CDR1 MDHEN, CDR2 SYDVKM. The CDR3 length is 13 residues. CDR3 region: CASSPGGPDTQYF. The CDR3 nucleotides are TGTGCCAGCAGCCCCGGGGGACCAGATACGCAGTATTTT. Drawing the rest from reference TRBV28 and TRBJ2-3, the complete variable domain is DVKVTQSSRYLVKRTGEKVFLECVQDMDHENMFWYRQDPGLGLRLIYFSYDVKMKEKGDIPEGYSVSREKKERFSLILESASTNQTSMYLCASSPGGPDTQYFGPGTRLTVL.

This chain uses TRBV12-5 with TRBJ2-5, with D tentatively TRBD2 (7 bases). The germline gives CDR1 LGHNT, CDR2 FRNRAP. The CDR3 sequence is 17 residues long. V gave up 4 bases and J gave up 5 bases, with 23 bases separating them. The CDR3 spells CASGSPSLSGGRETQYF. DNA for the CDR3: TGTGCTAGTGGTTCCCCTAGCTTGTCGGGGGGCCGGGAGACCCAGTACTTC.

This clone appeared a single time. The rearrangement uses TRBV4-1 and TRBJ1-4, with D uncertain. The V and J ends lost 1 base and 0 bases respectively, with 6 bases between them. Germline CDR1 is MGHRA and CDR2 is YSYEKL. There are 15 residues in the CDR3. The CDR3 region has the DNA TGCGCCAGCAGCCAAGGCGAAACAACTAATGAAAAACTGTTTTTT. Protein: CASSQGETTNEKLFF.

The chain is built from TRBV7-2 and TRBJ2-7, with 14 bases aligning to TRBD2. Per germline, CDR1 SGHTA and CDR2 FQGNSA. CDR3 length: 15 residues. V lost 5 bases and J lost 1; bases outside the gene matches: 1. In DNA, the CDR3 is TGTGCCAGCAGCGGGACTAGCGGGGGATCCTACGAGCAGTACTTC. Amino acids: CASSGTSGGSYEQYF.

This clone occurred a few times. The V and J genes are TRBV7-3 and TRBJ2-2; maybe TRBD1 (6 bases). V dropped 4 bases and J dropped 5 bases, with 11 bases sitting between them. The CDR3 has 14 amino acids. CDR1 SGHTA and CDR2 FQGTGA come from the germline V gene. The CDR3 spells CASSSIGGTGELFF. As DNA, the CDR3 is TGTGCCAGCAGCTCCATAGGGGGAACCGGGGAGCTGTTTTTT.

This chain uses TRBV9 with TRBJ2-1; 7 positions match TRBD2. The CDR3 runs 16 residues. Germline V lookup: CDR1 SGDLS, CDR2 YYNGEE. J lost 5 bases, V lost 1 base, and 9 bases had no gene match. The CDR3 spells CASSVFQAGLDNEQFF. Written as DNA, the CDR3 is TGTGCCAGCAGCGTATTTCAAGCGGGGCTGGACAATGAGCAGTTCTTC.

The rearrangement links TRBV25-1 to TRBJ2-7, with TRBD1 identical over 7 bases. CDR1 MGHDK and CDR2 SYGVNS come from the germline V gene. V lost 5 bases and J lost 4; bases outside the gene matches: 8. The CDR3 extends over 14 amino acids. The CDR3 sequence is CASSPPGQSYEQYF. CDR3 nucleotides: TGTGCCAGCAGTCCCCCGGGACAGTCTTACGAGCAGTACTTC.

About this clone itself: The sample carries other DNA sequences with the same CDR3. The chain couples TRBV4-2 to TRBJ2-1, with 10 bases lining up with TRBD1. This CDR3 has 15 residues. J lost 6 bases, V lost 2 bases, and 4 bases had no gene match. Germline CDR1 reads LGHNA; CDR2 reads YNFKEQ. DNA of the CDR3: TGTGCCAGCAGCCAACCGGGACAGGGGTCCAATGAGCAGTTCTTC. Translated, it gives CASSQPGQGSNEQFF.

The chain joins TRBV7-2 to TRBJ2-5, with D possibly called TRBD1 or TRBD2 (5 bases each). The V gene's germline CDR1 is SGHTA and CDR2 FQGNSA. Trimming cost V 1 base and J 0 bases, with 15 bases left between them. The CDR3 length is 17 residues. CDR3 sequence: CASSLGERGTHQETQYF. The CDR3 coding sequence is TGTGCCAGCAGCTTAGGGGAGAGGGGAACCCACCAAGAGACCCAGTACTTC.